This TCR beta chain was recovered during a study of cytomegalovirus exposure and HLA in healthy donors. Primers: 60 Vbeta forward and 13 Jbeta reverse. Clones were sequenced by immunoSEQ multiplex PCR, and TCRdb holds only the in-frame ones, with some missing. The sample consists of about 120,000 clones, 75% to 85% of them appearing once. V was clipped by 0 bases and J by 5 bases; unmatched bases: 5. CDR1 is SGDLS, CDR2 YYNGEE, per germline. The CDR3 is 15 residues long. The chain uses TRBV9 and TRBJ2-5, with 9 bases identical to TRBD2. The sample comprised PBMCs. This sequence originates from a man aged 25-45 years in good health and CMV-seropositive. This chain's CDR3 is CASSVDGTSRETQYF. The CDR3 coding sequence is TGTGCCAGCAGCGTAGATGGGACTAGCCGGGAGACCCAGTACTTC.